This TCR beta chain comes out of a study of tumor and adjacent non-tumor tissue in lung cancer. Turning to the study itself: Each sample yielded approximately 4 million productive TCRbeta reads on average.

RNA was extracted from bulk tissue without any cell sorting. Between August and November 2014, newly diagnosed, chemotherapy-naive lung cancer patients underwent thoracic surgery in China. TCRbeta libraries were built with three rounds of nested PCR, modified from ARM-PCR. One entry per CDR3 protein results from TCRdb running MiXCR on the multiplex PCR reads. The table records 100,000 to 150,000 distinct CDR3 sequences, roughly 67% of them present only once. Findings and limits, study-wide: Tumor TCR diversity, when higher, was linked to shorter survival.

A word on this clonotype: Its target is unknown.

CDR3 length: 14 residues. Trimming cost V 10 bases and J 7 bases; bases outside gene matches: 12. The V and J genes are TRBV12-3 or TRBV12-4 and TRBJ2-7; 11 bases line up with TRBD2. Sequenced sample: lung tumor tissue. This clonotype was obtained from a man aged 25-45 years with non-small cell lung cancer. The CDR3 region is CANRRLAGSWEQYF. As DNA, the CDR3 is TGTGCCAACAGAAGACTAGCGGGGTCATGGGAGCAGTACTTC.